This T cell receptor beta chain was documented in a study of regulatory T cells in long-lasting Graves disease (dated by TCRdb to about 2021). Some background on the complete study: Persistent Graves' disease was defined as persistently positive TSH receptor autoantibodies together with antithyroid drug treatment for over 5 years. Antithyroid drugs had been taken for 8.5 to 11 years on average by persistent Graves' disease patients in the clinical cohort. A total of about 33 samples underwent TCR sequencing: about 13 from persistent and roughly 20 from newly diagnosed Graves' disease patients. This study used TCR sequencing and RNA sequencing of peripheral blood to compare persistent Graves' disease patients against newly diagnosed Graves' disease patients. The study was conducted in China and was registered as a clinical trial.

Library generation was performed with multiplex PCR. Data came from an Illumina HiSeq 4000. TCR beta libraries were built with iRepertoire HTBI primers and Arm-PCR amplification of CDR3 regions. Before sequencing, the PCR products went through gel purification. The original pipeline was this. Across samples, 60 to 70 TRBV and 13 to 15 TRBJ segments were identified and used for gene usage analysis of CDR3 amino acid clonotypes. COPE and FqMerger were used to merge filtered high-quality paired reads into contigs. BLAST was used to align contigs to IMGT TRBV, TRBD and TRBJ reference genes, with CDR3 defined following IMGT. Highly expanded clones were defined as clonotypes with a frequency above 0.1%. Shannon entropy served as the measure of repertoire diversity, while the Gini coefficient captured V-J evenness. A clonotype found in more than one individual was treated as public. In-frame beta chains were kept once TCRdb had trimmed the public reads at Q25 with fastp and called clones with MiXCR. Rows matching on CDR3 protein sequence are summarized as one entry with the most common DNA and genes. Here the V and J calls rest on TCRdb's processing, not on the authors' analysis. The sample table records some 450,000 distinct CDR3 sequences; about a quarter of these occur just once. The ten largest clones add up to about a quarter of the sample.

In light of the paper, this sample's time point label describes: persistent/refractory GD, antithyroid drugs over 5 years with positive TRAb. For both TCR sequencing and RNA sequencing, RNA was extracted from PBMCs in TRIzol. The diagnosis of Graves' disease followed American Thyroid Association guidelines. The patients came from an endocrinology department in Xi'an, China. Each patient gave around 9.2 milliliters of peripheral blood, collected in an EDTA anticoagulant tube. PBMCs were isolated by Ficoll Paque Plus density gradient separation without further T cell sorting. An Agilent 2100 Bioanalyzer and agarose gel were used to check RNA quality, while a NanoDrop 2000 measured RNA concentration. Spanning cysteine to phenylalanine, the CDR3 consists of 14 amino acids. The read is trimmed to its CDR3 DNA, 42 bases read in frame from base 1. As encoded in the germline V gene (reference sequence), CDR1 is MNHEY while CDR2 is SMNVEV.

Results the study describes overall, beyond this receptor: Only peripheral blood was studied, because thyroid tissue, the primary lesion, was inaccessible. Compared with newly diagnosed patients, patients with persistent Graves' disease had lower TCR Shannon entropy and fewer highly expanded clones, which suggests clonal expansion. The authors acknowledged the small sample size as a limitation that may reduce accuracy. Only the TCR beta chain was sequenced and analyzed. More public clonotypes were shared among persistent patients (more than 2,500) than among newly diagnosed patients (more than 950). Persistent disease showed preferential use of TRBV28, TRBJ1-2 and TRBJ2-5, whereas newly diagnosed disease favored TRBV20-1 and TRBJ2-1.

Concerning this clonotype: It lacks a known antigen. With a much larger clone just one base away, this may be a read error.

This TCR was recovered from a female donor with Graves disease. The sequences come from peripheral blood mononuclear cells (PBMCs), collected when the disease was refractory, from a patient treated with antithyroid drugs. Recombination connected TRBV27 to TRBJ1-1; the D segment cannot be called with confidence. The CDR3 reads as follows: CVSSPGVSNTEAFF. The DNA reads TGTGTCAGCAGCCCTGGAGTAAGTAACACTGAAGCTTTCTTT.